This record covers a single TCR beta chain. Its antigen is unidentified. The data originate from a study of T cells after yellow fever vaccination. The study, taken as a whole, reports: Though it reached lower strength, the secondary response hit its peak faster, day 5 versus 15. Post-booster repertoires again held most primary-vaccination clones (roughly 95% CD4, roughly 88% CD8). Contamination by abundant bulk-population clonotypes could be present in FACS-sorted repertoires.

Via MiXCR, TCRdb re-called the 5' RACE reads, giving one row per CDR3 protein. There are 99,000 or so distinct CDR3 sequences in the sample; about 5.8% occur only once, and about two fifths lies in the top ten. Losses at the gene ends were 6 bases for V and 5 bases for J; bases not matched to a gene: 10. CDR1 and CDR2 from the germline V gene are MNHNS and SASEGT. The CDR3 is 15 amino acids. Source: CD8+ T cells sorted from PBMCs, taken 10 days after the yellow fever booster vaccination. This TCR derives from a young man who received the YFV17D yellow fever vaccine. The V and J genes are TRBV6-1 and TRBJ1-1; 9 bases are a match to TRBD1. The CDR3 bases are TGTGCCAGCAGGTTGTTGACAGGGGGGGTGACTGAAGCTTTCTTT. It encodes CASRLLTGGVTEAFF.